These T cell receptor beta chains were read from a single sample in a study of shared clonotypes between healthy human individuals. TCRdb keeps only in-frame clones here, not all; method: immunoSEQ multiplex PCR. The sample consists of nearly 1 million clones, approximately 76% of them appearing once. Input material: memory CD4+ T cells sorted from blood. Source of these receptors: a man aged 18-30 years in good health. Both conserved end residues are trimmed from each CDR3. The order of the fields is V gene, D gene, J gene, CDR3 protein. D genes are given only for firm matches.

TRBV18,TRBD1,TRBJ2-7,ASSPTGTGVSYEQY
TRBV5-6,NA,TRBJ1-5,ASSLASGNQPQH
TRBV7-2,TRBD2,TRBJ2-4,ASSRSGTSSNIQY
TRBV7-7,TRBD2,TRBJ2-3,ASSLGTSGKSDTQY
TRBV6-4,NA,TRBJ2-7,ASKAMDKKPYEQY
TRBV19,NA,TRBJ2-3,ASKETSPTDTQY
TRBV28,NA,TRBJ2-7,ASRYSGRQY
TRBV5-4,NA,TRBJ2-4,VSSLSPTDIQY
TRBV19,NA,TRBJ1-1,ASSSQSMNTEAF
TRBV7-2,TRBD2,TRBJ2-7,ASRAPGTSLYEQY
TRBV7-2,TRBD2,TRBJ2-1,ASSLGGRAYNEQF
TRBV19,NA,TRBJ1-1,ASSQRFVNTEAF
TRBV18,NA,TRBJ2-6,ASSPTLSGANVLT
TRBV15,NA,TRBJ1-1,ATEENTEAF
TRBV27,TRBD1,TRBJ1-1,ASSLSRTGKNTEAF
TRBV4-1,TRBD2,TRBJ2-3,ASSPRGLAGGLGTDTQY
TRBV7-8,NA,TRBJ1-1,ASSLASGARTEAF
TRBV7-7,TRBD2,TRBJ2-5,ASSLGTSGMGRETQY
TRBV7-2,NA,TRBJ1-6,ASSQNRANNSPLH
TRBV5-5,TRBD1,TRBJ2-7,ASSLTGGRYEQY
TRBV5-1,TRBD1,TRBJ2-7,ATLQGPAAYEQY
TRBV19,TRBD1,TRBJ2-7,ASSMGQGIFYEQY
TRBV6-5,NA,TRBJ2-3,ASNRGGGATDTQY
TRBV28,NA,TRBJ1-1,ASSHRRTEAF
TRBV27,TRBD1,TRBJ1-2,ASSTRQGNNGYT